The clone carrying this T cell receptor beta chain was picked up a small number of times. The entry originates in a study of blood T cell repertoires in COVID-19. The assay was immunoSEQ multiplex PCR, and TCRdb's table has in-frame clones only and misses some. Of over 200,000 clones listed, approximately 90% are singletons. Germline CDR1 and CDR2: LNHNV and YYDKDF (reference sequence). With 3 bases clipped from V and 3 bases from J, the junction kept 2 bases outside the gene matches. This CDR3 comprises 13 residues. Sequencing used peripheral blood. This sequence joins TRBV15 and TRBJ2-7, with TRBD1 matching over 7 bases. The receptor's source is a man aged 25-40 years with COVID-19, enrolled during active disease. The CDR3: CATSRPGGYEQYF. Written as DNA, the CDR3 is TGTGCCACCAGCAGGCCAGGGGGCTACGAGCAGTACTTC.